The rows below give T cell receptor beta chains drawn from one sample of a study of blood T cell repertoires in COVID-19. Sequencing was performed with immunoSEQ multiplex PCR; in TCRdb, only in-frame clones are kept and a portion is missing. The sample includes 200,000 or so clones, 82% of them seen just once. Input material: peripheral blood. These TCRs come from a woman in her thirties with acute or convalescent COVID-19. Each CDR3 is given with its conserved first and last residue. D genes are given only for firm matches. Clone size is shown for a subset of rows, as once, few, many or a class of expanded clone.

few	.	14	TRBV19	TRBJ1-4	CASRRATHGEKLFF	TGTGCCAGTAGGAGGGCGACCCACGGTGAAAAACTGTTTTTT
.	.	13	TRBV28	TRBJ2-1	CASSLNLRDEQFF	TGTGCCAGCAGTTTAAATCTTCGCGATGAGCAGTTCTTC
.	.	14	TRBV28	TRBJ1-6	CASSSTGSTSPLHF	TGTGCCAGCAGTTCGACAGGATCAACTTCACCCCTCCACTTT
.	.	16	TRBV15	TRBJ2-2	CATSRARTGGAGELFF	TGTGCCACCAGCAGAGCTAGGACTGGAGGCGCCGGGGAGCTGTTTTTT
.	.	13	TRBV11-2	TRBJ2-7	CASSFDGTYEQYF	TGTGCCAGCAGCTTTGACGGGACCTACGAGCAGTACTTC
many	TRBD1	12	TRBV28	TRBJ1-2	CATYGTGIDYTF	TGTGCCACCTACGGGACAGGGATAGACTACACCTTC
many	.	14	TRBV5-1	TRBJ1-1	CASSLGLDGTEAFF	TGCGCCAGCAGCTTGGGTCTAGACGGAACTGAAGCTTTCTTT
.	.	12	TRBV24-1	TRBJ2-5	CATSDSLETQYF	TGTGCCACCAGTGATTCTCTAGAGACCCAGTACTTC
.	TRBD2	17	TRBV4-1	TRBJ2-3	CASSQDSGGTYTDTQYF	TGCGCCAGCAGCCAAGATAGCGGGGGGACTTACACAGATACGCAGTATTTT
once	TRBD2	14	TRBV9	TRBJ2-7	CASSGSGRGNEQYF	TGTGCCAGCAGCGGAAGCGGGAGGGGGAACGAGCAGTACTTC
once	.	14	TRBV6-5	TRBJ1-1	CASSYSGDATEAFF	TGTGCCAGCAGTTACTCCGGGGATGCCACTGAAGCTTTCTTT
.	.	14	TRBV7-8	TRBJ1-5	CASSTPQEEQPQHF	TGTGCCAGCAGCACCCCCCAGGAAGAACAGCCCCAGCATTTT
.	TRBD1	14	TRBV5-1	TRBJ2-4	CASSLTGQKNIQYF	TGCGCCAGCAGCTTGACGGGACAGAAAAACATTCAGTACTTC
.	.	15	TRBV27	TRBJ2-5	CASSLGGGHQETQYF	TGTGCCAGCAGTTTAGGTGGGGGACATCAAGAGACCCAGTACTTC
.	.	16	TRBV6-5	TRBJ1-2	CASSYLQGSANYGYTF	TGTGCCAGCAGCTACCTTCAGGGGTCCGCTAACTATGGCTACACCTTC
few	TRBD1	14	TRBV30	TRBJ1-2	CAWGVQGARYGYTF	TGTGCCTGGGGGGTTCAGGGGGCTCGCTATGGCTACACCTTC
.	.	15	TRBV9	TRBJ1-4	CASSPLERSNEKLFF	TGTGCCAGCAGCCCATTGGAGCGGAGTAATGAAAAACTGTTTTTT
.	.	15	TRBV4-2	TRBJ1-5	CASSEGGASNQPQHF	TGTGCCAGCAGCGAGGGGGGGGCGAGCAATCAGCCCCAGCATTTT
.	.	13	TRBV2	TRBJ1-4	CASRNTREEKLFF	TGTGCCAGCAGGAATACCCGGGAAGAAAAACTGTTTTTT
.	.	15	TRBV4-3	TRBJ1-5	CASSQETGNGQPQHF	TGCGCCAGCAGCCAAGAAACAGGAAACGGTCAGCCCCAGCATTTT
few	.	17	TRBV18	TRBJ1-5	CASSSDEGSDGNQPQHF	TGTGCCAGCTCCTCAGATGAGGGATCGGATGGCAATCAGCCCCAGCATTTT
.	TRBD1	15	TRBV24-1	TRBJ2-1	CATSGPGQGAHEQFF	TGTGCCACCAGTGGGCCGGGACAGGGGGCGCATGAGCAGTTCTTC
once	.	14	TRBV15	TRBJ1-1	CATSRAAVNTEAFF	TGTGCCACCAGCAGAGCCGCAGTAAACACTGAAGCTTTCTTT
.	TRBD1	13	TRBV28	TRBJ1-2	CASSSNRGYGYTF	TGTGCCAGCAGTTCCAACAGGGGGTATGGCTACACCTTC
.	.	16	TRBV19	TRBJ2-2	CASSIQGLSGTGELFF	TGTGCCAGTAGTATACAGGGCCTAAGTGGCACCGGGGAGCTGTTTTTT
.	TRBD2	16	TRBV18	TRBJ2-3	CASSPMPSGITDTQYF	TGTGCCAGCTCACCAATGCCTAGCGGGATCACAGATACGCAGTATTTT
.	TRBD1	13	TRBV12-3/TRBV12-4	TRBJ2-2	CASSLGTGIQLFF	TGTGCCAGCAGTTTGGGGACAGGGATCCAGCTGTTTTTT
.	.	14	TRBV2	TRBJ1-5	CASSNTGFNQPQHF	TGTGCCAGCAGTAATACAGGTTTCAATCAGCCCCAGCATTTT